These 17 T cell receptor beta chains share one sample of origin, sequenced in a study of T cell responses to AZD1222 COVID-19 vaccine. Profiled with immunoSEQ multiplex PCR; TCRdb holds only in-frame clones, not every one. The sample lists roughly 140,000 clones; about nine tenths were seen once. The input for sequencing was peripheral blood, taken on day 0 of AZD1222 vaccination. Receptors were obtained from an adult in good health.

The V gene is TRBV19, the J gene TRBJ1-2; no reliable D call. CDR3 length: 15 residues. The ends were cut back, 1 base at V and 8 bases at J, with 17 bases in the middle. The germline CDR1 and CDR2 sequences are LNHDA and SQIVND (reference sequence). The CDR3 DNA sequence: TGTGCCAGTAGTATAGGGCCGGCGGAAATAGAGGGCTACACCTTC. Encoded protein: CASSIGPAEIEGYTF.

The V and J genes are TRBV30 and TRBJ2-7; 12 bases line up with TRBD2. The V gene end was trimmed by 5 bases and the J gene end by 4 bases; junction bases not matched to a gene: 3. CDR3 length equals 13 residues. Germline values: CDR1 GTSNPN, CDR2 SVGIG (reference sequence). Written as DNA, the CDR3 is TGTGCCTGGGGACTAGCGGGATATTACGAGCAGTACTTC. Protein: CAWGLAGYYEQYF.

This chain joins TRBV18 and TRBJ2-3, with D hard to call. The CDR3 contains 13 residues. Trimming left V 3 bases short and J 4 bases short, with 8 bases between. CDR1 is KGHSH, CDR2 LQKENI, per germline. The CDR3 protein is CASSPPGADTQYF. In DNA form, the CDR3 reads TGTGCCAGCTCACCTCCTGGGGCAGATACGCAGTATTTT.

The V and J genes are TRBV19 and TRBJ2-3; the match to TRBD2 covers 7 bases. Germline CDR1 reads LNHDA; CDR2 reads SQIVND (reference sequence). V was pared by 7 bases and J by 5 bases, with 3 bases of the junction left unmatched. CDR3 length equals 12 residues. CDR3: CASNERGDTQYF. The CDR3, as DNA: TGTGCCAGTAATGAGCGGGGAGATACGCAGTATTTT.

The chain carries TRBV11-2 and TRBJ2-1; D may be TRBD2 (6 bases). The V gene lost 6 bases and the J gene lost 4 bases, with 16 bases spanning the gap. CDR1 SGHAT and CDR2 FQNNGV come from the germline V gene. The length of the CDR3 is 15 residues. The CDR3 nucleotides read TGTGCCAGCAGTCATCCCAGGCGGGGTTACAATGAGCAGTTCTTC. This encodes CASSHPRRGYNEQFF.

A single count supports this clone. Other DNA sequences in the same sample also yield this CDR3. The chain has TRBV28 and TRBJ2-7; D is unresolved. The CDR3 is 11 residues long. Germline lookup yields CDR1 MDHEN and CDR2 SYDVKM. V gave up 3 bases and J gave up 4 bases, with 4 bases separating them. CDR3 DNA: TGTGCCAGCAGTTTCTCGTACGAGCAGTACTTC. Its protein is CASSFSYEQYF.

V usage is TRBV27 and J usage is TRBJ1-1; 7 bases are a match to TRBD1. J lost 6 bases, V lost 6 bases, and 10 bases had no gene match. The CDR3 is 14 amino acids. The germline V gene encodes CDR1 MNHEY and CDR2 SMNVEV (reference sequence). CDR3 sequence (DNA): TGTGCCAGCAGGATCATCACAGGGGCGGCTGAAGCTTTCTTT. Translated: CASRIITGAAEAFF.

The chain is built from TRBV5-8 and TRBJ1-2; D is unclear. V lost 0 bases and J 4 bases, leaving 7 bases between the germline ends. The CDR3 runs 13 residues. Germline V gene lookup returns CDR1 SGHTS and CDR2 YDEGEE. CDR3 nucleotide sequence: TGTGCCAGCAGCTTGGCTGGCAGCTATGGCTACACCTTC. It yields the protein CASSLAGSYGYTF.

The chain recombines TRBV4-2 with TRBJ1-6; 7 nucleotides agree with TRBD1. CDR3 length equals 16 residues. Unmatched junction bases numbered 9, after V lost 3 bases and J lost 7 bases. CDR1 and CDR2 (germline): LGHNA, YNFKEQ. CDR3: CASSQAGTEPNSPLHF. CDR3 nucleotide sequence: TGTGCCAGCAGCCAGGCCGGGACAGAACCGAATTCACCCCTCCACTTT.

J is TRBJ1-2 and V is TRBV30; unclear D gene. The CDR3 contains 12 residues. V was clipped by 1 base and J by 8 bases, with 11 bases between them. Germline CDR1 and CDR2: GTSNPN and SVGIG (reference sequence). In nucleotides, the CDR3 is TGTGCCTGGAGTGCCCAGTCTGGCGGCTACACCTTC. Residues: CAWSAQSGGYTF.

The chain uses TRBV3-1 (or the pseudogene TRBV3-2) and TRBJ2-3; 9 nucleotides line up with TRBD2. This CDR3 has 17 amino acids. The junction had 8 bases not matched to a gene; V was cut back by 4 bases and J by 0 bases. CDR1 and CDR2 from the germline V gene are LGHDT and YNNKEL (reference sequence). CDR3 region: CASSPVRTSDSTDTQYF. DNA for the CDR3: TGTGCCAGCAGCCCGGTACGGACTAGCGATAGCACAGATACGCAGTATTTT.

The rearrangement joins TRBV25-1 to TRBJ2-3, with TRBD1 identical over 8 bases. Germline-derived CDR1 and CDR2 are MGHDK and SYGVNS. The CDR3 is 15 residues long. The V and J ends lost 3 bases and 5 bases, in that order; junction bases with no gene match: 7. The CDR3 here is CASSEARGPGDTQYF. The CDR3 DNA follows: TGTGCCAGCAGTGAGGCCAGGGGGCCTGGAGATACGCAGTATTTT.

This clone was recorded once. This chain connects TRBV2 to TRBJ1-1; D call uncertain. Germline CDR1 reads SNHLY; CDR2 reads FYNNEI. This CDR3 has 12 residues. Trimming took 2 bases from V and 7 from J, leaving 8 bases between them. The CDR3 DNA follows: TGTGCCAGCAGTGAATATCAGTTTGAAGCTTTCTTT. It encodes CASSEYQFEAFF.

The rearrangement uses TRBV7-2 and TRBJ1-2; D is unclear. This CDR3 has 13 residues. V gave up 1 base and J gave up 4 bases, with 7 bases separating them. Germline V lookup: CDR1 SGHTA, CDR2 FQGNSA. CDR3 DNA sequence: TGTGCCAGCAGCTTAGGTTTTCCCTATGGCTACACCTTC. Amino acids: CASSLGFPYGYTF.

V is TRBV7-6 and J is TRBJ1-4; D possibly corresponds to TRBD1 (5 bases). CDR1 is SGHVS and CDR2 is FNYEAQ in the germline V gene. V lost 0 bases and J 3 bases, leaving 14 bases between the germline ends. The CDR3 spans 17 residues. The CDR3 here is CASSLAYRLGSNEKLFF. The CDR3 DNA reads TGTGCCAGCAGCTTAGCGTACAGGCTGGGGTCTAATGAAAAACTGTTTTTT.

The V gene is TRBV6-6, the J gene TRBJ2-1, with TRBD2 matching 9 bases. There are 14 residues in the CDR3. V dropped 5 bases and J dropped 9; count of bases not matched to a gene: 8. Looked up from germline, CDR1 is MNHNY and CDR2 is SVGAGI (reference sequence). The CDR3: CASSKDLAGVEQFF. DNA of the CDR3: TGTGCCAGCAGTAAGGATTTAGCGGGAGTTGAGCAGTTCTTC.

The chain joins TRBV27 to TRBJ1-6; 8 positions match TRBD1. Trimming cost V 5 bases and J 7 bases; bases outside gene matches: 4. Looked up from germline, CDR1 is MNHEY and CDR2 is SMNVEV (reference sequence). CDR3 length: 14 residues. The CDR3 DNA reads TGTGCCAGCAGTATACGGACAGGGAATTCACCCCTCCACTTT. It translates to CASSIRTGNSPLHF.